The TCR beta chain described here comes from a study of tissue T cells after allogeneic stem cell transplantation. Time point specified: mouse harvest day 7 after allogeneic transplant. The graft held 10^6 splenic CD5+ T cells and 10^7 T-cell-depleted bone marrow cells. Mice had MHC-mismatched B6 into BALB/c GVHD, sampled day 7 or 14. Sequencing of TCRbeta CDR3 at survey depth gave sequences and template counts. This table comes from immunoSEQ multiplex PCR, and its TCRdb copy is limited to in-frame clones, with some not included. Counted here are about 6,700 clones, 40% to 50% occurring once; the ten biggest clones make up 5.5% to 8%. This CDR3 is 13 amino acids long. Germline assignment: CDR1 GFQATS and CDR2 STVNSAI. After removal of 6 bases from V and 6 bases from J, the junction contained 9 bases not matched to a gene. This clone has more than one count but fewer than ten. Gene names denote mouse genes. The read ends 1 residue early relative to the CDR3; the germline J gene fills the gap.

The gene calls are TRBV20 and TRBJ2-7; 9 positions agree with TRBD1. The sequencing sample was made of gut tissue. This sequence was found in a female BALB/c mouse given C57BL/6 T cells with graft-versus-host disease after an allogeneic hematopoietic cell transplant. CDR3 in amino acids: CGARSRDRAEQYF. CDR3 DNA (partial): TGTGGTGCCCGCTCCCGGGACAGGGCTGAACAGTAC.